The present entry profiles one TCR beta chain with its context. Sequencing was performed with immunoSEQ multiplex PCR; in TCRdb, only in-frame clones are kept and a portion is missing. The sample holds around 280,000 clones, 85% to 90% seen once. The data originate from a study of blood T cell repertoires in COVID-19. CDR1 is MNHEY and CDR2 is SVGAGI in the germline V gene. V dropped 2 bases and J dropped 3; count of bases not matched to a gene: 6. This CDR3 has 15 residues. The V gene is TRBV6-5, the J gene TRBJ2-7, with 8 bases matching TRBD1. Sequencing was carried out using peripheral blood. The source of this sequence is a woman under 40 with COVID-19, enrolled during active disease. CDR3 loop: CASSYAGQVSYEQYF. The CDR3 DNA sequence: TGTGCCAGCAGTTACGCGGGACAGGTCAGCTACGAGCAGTACTTC.